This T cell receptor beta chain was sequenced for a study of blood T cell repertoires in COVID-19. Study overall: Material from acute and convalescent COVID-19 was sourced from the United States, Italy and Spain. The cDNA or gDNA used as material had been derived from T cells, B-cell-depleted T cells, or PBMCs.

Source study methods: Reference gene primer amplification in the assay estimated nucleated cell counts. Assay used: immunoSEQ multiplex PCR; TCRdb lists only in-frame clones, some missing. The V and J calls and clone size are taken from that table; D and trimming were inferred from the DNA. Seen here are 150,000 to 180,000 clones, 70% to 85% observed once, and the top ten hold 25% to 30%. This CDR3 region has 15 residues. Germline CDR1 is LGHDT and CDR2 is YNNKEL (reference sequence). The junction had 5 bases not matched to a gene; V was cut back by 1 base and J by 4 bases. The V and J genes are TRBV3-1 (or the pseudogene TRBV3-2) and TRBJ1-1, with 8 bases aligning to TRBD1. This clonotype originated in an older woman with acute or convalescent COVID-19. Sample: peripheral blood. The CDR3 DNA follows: TGTGCCAGCAGCCAAGCCGGGACAGGCGCCACTGAAGCTTTCTTT. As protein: CASSQAGTGATEAFF.